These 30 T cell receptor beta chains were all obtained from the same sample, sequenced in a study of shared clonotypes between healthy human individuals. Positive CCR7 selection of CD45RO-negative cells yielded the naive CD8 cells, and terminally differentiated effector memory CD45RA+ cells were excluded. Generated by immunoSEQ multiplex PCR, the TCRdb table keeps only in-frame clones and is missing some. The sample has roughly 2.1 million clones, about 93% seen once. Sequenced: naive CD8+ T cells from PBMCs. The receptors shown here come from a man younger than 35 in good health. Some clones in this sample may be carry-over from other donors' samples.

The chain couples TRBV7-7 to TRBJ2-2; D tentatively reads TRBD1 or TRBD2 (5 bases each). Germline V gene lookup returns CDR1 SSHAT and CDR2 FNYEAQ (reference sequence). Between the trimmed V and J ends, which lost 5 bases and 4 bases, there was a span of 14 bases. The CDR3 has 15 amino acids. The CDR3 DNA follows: TGTGCCAGCAGCGACCCGGGGCAGGGCACCGGGGAGCTGTTTTTT. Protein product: CASSDPGQGTGELFF.

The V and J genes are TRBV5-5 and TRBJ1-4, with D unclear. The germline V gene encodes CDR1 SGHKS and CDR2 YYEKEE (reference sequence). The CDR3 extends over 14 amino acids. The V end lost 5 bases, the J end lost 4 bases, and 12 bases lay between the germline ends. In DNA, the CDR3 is TGTGCCAGCAGGGCGGGCAGCCTTAATGAAAAACTGTTTTTT. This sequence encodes CASRAGSLNEKLFF.

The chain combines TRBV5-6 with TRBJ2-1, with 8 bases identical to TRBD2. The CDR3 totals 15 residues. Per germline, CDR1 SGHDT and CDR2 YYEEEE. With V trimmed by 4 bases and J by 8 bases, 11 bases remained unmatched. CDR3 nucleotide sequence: TGTGCCAGCAGCCCCGGACTAGCTTTATTCGATGAGCAGTTCTTC. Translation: CASSPGLALFDEQFF.

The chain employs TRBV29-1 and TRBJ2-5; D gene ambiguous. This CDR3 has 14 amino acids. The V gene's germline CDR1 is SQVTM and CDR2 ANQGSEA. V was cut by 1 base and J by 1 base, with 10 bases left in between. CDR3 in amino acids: CSVEGAWVQETQYF. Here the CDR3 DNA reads TGCAGCGTTGAAGGTGCCTGGGTCCAAGAGACCCAGTACTTC.

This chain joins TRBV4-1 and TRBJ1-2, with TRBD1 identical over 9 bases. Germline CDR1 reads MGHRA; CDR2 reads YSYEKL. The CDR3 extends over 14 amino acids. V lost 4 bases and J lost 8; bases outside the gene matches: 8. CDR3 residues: CASSPTGTGNGYTF. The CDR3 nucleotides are TGCGCCAGCAGCCCGACCGGGACAGGGAACGGCTACACCTTC.

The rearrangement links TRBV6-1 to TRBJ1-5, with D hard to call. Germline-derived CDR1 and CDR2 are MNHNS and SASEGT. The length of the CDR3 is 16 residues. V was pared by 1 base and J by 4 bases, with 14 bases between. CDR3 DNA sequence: TGTGCCAGCAGTGAAGTAGGCATAACCCCAAATCAGCCCCAGCATTTT. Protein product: CASSEVGITPNQPQHF.

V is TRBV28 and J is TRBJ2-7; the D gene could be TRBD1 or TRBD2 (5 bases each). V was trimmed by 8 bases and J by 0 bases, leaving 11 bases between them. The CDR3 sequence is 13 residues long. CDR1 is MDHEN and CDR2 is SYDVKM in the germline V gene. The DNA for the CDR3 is TGTGCCAGCCACGGGGCAAGCTCCTACGAGCAGTACTTC. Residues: CASHGASSYEQYF.

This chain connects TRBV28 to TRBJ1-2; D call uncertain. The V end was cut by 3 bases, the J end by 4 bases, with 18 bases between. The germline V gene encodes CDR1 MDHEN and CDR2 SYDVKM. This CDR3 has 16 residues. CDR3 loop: CASSFFLSATFYGYTF. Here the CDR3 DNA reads TGTGCCAGCAGTTTCTTCTTGTCGGCCACCTTCTATGGCTACACCTTC.

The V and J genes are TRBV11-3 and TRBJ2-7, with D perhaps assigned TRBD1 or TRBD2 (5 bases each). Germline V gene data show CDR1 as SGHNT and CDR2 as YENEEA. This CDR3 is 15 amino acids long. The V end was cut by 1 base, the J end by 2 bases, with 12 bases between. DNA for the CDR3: TGTGCCAGCAGCTTAGGCCCCGGGGCGACCTACGAGCAGTACTTC. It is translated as CASSLGPGATYEQYF.

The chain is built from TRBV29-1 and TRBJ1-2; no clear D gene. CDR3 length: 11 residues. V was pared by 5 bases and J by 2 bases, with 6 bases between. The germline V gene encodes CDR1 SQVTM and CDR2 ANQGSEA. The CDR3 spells CSVLRNYGYTF. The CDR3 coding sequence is TGCAGCGTTCTTAGAAACTATGGCTACACCTTC.

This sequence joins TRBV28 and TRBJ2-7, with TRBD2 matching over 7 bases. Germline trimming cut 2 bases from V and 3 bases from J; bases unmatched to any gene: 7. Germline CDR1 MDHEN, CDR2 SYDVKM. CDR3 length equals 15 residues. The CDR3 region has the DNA TGTGCCAGCAGTTTAGGGCGGGAGTTAGTCTACGAGCAGTACTTC. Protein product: CASSLGRELVYEQYF.

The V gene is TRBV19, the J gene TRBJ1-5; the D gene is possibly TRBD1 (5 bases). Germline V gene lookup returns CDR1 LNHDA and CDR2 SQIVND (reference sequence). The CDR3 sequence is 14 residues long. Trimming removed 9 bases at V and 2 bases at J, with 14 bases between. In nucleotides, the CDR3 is TGTGCCAGCGACGGCGGGGGTGGCAATCAGCCCCAGCATTTT. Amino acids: CASDGGGGNQPQHF.

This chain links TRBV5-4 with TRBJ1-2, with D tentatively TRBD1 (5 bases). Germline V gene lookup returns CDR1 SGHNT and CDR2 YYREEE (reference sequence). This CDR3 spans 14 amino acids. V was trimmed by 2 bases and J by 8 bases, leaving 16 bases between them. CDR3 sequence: CASSFMGGAGGYTF. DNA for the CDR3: TGTGCCAGCAGCTTCATGGGCGGGGCAGGAGGCTACACCTTC.

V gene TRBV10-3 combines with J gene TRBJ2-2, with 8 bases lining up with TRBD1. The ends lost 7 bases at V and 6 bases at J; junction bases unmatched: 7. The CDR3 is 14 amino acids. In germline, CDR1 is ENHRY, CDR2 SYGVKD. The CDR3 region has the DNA TGTGCCATCAAAGGACAGGGCGAGGCCGGGGAGCTGTTTTTT. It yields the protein CAIKGQGEAGELFF.

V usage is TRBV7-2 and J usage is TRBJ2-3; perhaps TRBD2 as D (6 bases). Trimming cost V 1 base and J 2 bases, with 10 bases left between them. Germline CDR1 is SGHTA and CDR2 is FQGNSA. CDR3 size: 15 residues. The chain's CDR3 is CASSLGTINTDTQYF. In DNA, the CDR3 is TGTGCCAGCAGCTTAGGGACTATAAACACAGATACGCAGTATTTT.

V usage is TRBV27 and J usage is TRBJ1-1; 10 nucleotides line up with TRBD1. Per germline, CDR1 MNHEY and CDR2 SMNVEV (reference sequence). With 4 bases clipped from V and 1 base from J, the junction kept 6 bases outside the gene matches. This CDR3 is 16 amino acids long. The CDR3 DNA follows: TGTGCCAGCAGTTCCCGACAGGGGGCTGGGAACACTGAAGCTTTCTTT. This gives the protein CASSSRQGAGNTEAFF.

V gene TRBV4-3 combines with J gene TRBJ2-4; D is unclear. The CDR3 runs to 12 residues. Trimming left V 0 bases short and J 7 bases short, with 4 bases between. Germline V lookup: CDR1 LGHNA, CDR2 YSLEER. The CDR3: CASSQEGNIQYF. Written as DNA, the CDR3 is TGCGCCAGCAGCCAAGAAGGGAACATTCAGTACTTC.

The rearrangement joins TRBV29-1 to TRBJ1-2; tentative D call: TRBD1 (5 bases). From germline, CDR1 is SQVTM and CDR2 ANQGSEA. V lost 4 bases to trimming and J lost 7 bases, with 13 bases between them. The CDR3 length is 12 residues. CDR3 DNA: TGCAGCGTTGCTTTACAGGACGGTGGCTACACCTTC. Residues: CSVALQDGGYTF.

CDR3 sequence (DNA): TGTGCCAGCGGAGGGGGGACAGCCCATCAGCCCCAGCATTTT. It codes for CASGGGTAHQPQHF. This chain joins TRBV9 and TRBJ1-5; 7 bases line up with TRBD1. This CDR3 comprises 14 residues. V trimming: 7 bases; J trimming: 5 bases; junction bases outside the gene matches: 9. From germline, CDR1 is SGDLS and CDR2 YYNGEE.

The CDR3 DNA is TGTGCCAGCAGCCGACGACTAAGCCCCCTCGACGAGCAGTACTTC. Its translation is CASSRRLSPLDEQYF. The rearrangement uses TRBV9 and TRBJ2-7; tentatively, D is TRBD2 (5 bases). Looked up from germline, CDR1 is SGDLS and CDR2 is YYNGEE. There are 15 residues in the CDR3. V was clipped by 4 bases and J by 5 bases, with 19 bases between them.

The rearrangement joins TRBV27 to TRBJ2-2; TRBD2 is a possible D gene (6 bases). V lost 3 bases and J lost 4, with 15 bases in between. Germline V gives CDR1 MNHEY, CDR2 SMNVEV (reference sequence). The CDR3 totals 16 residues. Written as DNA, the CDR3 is TGTGCCAGCAGTTTTGGCGAGGAGGGACCCACCGGGGAGCTGTTTTTT. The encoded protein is CASSFGEEGPTGELFF.

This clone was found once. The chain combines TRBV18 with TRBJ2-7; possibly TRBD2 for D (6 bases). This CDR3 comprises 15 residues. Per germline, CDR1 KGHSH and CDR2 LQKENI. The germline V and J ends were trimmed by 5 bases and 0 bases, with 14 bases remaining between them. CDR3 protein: CASSDQRGSSYEQYF. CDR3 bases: TGTGCCAGCTCAGACCAACGGGGGAGCTCCTACGAGCAGTACTTC.

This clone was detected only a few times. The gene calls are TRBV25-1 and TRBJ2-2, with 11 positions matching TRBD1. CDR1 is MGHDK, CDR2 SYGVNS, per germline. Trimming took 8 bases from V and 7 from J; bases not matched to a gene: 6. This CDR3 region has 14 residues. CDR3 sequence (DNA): TGTGCCAGCGGGGACAGGGGGAAGGTCGGGGAGCTGTTTTTT. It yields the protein CASGDRGKVGELFF.

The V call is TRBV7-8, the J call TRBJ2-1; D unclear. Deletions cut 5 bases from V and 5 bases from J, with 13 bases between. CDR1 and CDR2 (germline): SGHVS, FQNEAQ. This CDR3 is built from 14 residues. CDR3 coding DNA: TGTGCCAGCAGCCCTAAGGCGAACCACAATGAGCAGTTCTTC. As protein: CASSPKANHNEQFF.

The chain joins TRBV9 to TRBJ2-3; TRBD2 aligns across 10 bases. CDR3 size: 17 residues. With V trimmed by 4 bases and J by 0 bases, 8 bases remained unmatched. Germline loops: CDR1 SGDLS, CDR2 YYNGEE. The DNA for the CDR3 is TGTGCCAGCAGCCCCCGGACTAGCGGATTTAGCACAGATACGCAGTATTTT. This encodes CASSPRTSGFSTDTQYF.

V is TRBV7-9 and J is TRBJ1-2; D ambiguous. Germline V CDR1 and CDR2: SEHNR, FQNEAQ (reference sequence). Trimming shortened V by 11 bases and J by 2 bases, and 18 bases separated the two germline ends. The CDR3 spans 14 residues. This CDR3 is CAASRGIPNYGYTF. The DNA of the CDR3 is TGTGCCGCGTCACGAGGGATCCCGAACTATGGCTACACCTTC.

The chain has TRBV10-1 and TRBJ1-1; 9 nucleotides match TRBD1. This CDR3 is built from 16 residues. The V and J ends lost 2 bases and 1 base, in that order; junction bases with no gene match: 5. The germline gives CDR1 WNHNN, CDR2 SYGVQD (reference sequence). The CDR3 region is CASSETGTGRNTEAFF. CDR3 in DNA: TGCGCCAGCAGTGAGACCGGGACAGGGCGGAACACTGAAGCTTTCTTT.

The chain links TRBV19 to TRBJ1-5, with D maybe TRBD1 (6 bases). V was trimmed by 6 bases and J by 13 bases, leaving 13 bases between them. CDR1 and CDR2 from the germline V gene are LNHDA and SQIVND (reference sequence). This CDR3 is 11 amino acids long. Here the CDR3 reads CASRTGTLQHF. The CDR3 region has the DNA TGTGCCAGTAGAACAGGGACCTTGCAGCATTTT.

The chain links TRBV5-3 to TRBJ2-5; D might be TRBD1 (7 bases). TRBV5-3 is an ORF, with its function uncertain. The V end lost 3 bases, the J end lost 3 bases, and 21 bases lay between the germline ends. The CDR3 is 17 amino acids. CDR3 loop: CARSWRDSQKEKETQYF. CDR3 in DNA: TGTGCCAGAAGCTGGCGGGACAGCCAAAAGGAAAAAGAGACCCAGTACTTC.

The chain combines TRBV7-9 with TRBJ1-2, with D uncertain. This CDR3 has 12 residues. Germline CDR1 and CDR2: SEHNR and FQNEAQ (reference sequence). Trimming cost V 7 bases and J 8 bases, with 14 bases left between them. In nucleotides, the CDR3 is TGTGCCAGCACTACTCCGGCGGGCGGCTACACCTTC. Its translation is CASTTPAGGYTF.